The subject of this entry is one T cell receptor beta chain. The CDR3 has 17 residues. V dropped 1 base and J dropped 5; count of bases not matched to a gene: 13. CDR1 SGHRS and CDR2 YFSETQ come from the germline V gene. The CDR3 regions of TCR beta were amplified from RNA transcripts. The primer set for the first-round RT-PCR of the TCR CDR3 was HTBI. TCRdb recomputed calls from the multiplex PCR reads with MiXCR, one row per CDR3 protein. The sample lists 200,000 to 250,000 distinct CDR3 sequences, 15% to 20% occurring once. This specimen comes from a study of T cells in Graves' hyperthyroidism and ophthalmopathy.

Sequences were obtained from blood. This chain connects TRBV5-1 to TRBJ2-7, with 9 bases fitting TRBD2. The clonotype comes from a man aged 45 to 65 with Graves' hyperthyroidism. CDR3 loop: CASSLIGAGQREDEQYF. CDR3 DNA: TGCGCCAGCAGCTTGATTGGGGCAGGTCAGCGGGAGGACGAGCAGTACTTC.